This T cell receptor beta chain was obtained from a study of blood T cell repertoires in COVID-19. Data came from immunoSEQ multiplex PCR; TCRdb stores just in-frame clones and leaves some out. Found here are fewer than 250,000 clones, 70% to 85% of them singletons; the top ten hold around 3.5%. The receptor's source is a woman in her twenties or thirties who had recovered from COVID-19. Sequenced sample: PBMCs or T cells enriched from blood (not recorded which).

CDR3 nucleotide sequence: TGTGCCAGCAGCCCCATGACACTAGCGGGAGGAAATGAGCAGTTCTTC. Translated, it gives CASSPMTLAGGNEQFF. The V gene is TRBV3-1 (or the pseudogene TRBV3-2), the J gene TRBJ2-1; 12 nucleotides match TRBD2. Unmatched junction bases numbered 8, after V lost 4 bases and J lost 7 bases. The CDR3 contains 16 residues. Germline values: CDR1 LGHDT, CDR2 YNNKEL (reference sequence).